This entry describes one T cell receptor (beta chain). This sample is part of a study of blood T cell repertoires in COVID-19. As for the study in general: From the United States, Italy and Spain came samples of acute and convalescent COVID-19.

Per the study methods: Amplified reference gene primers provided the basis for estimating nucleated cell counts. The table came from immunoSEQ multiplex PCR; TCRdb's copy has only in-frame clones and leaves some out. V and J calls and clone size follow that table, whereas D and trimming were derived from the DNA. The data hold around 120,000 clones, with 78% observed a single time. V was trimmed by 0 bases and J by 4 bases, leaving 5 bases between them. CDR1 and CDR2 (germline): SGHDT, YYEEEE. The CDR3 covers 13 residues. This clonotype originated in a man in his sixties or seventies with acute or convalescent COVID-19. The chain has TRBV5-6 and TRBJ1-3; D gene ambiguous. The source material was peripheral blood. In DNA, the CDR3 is TGTGCCAGCAGCTTGGGGGCCGGAAACACCATATATTTT. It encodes CASSLGAGNTIYF.